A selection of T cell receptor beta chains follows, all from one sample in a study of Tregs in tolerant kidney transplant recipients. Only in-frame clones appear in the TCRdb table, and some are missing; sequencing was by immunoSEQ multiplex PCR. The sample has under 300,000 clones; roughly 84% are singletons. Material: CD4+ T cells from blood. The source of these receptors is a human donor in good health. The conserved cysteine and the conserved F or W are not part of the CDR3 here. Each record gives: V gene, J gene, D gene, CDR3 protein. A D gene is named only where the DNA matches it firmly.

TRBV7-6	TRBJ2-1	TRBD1	ASSRGQGYNEQF
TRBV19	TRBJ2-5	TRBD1	ASSSTSTGDGAQY
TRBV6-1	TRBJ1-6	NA	ASSEARRRVLSPLH
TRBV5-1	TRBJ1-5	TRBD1	ASSLGAGGDDSNQPQH
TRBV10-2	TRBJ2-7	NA	ATSRLAYEQY
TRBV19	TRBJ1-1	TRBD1	ASSPDRVFTEAF
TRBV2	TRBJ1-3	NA	ASTFRGSRNTIY
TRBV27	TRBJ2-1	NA	ASSPQLRQGRGDF
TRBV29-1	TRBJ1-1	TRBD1	SAGQGKTEAF
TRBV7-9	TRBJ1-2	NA	ASSQSQNYGYT
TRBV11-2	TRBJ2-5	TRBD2	ASSFPTSGGPGWETQY
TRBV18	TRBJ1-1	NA	ASSPRYTEAF
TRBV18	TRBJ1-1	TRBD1	ASSLRQGLNTEAF
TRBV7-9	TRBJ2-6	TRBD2	ASSPRGGGSSGANVLT
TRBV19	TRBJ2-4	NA	ATQVEGRSNAKNIQY
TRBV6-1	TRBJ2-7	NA	ASSDDMRGLYEQY
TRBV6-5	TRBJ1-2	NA	ASSSGTVLLNYGYT
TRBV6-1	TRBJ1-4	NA	ASSELNYIEKLF
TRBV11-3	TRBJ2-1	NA	ASSLGLAPPF
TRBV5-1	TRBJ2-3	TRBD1	ASSRGQGPDTQY
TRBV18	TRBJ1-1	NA	ASSPGPNTEAF
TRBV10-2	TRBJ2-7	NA	ASSQDREGQY
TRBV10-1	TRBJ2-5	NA	ASPRETQY
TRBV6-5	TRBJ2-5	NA	ASRPDTPRGETQY
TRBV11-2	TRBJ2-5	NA	ASSLGGGEKTQY
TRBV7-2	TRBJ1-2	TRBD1	ASSLGGGAYGYT
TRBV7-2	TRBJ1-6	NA	ASSLGGAGTSPLH
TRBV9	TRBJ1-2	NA	ASSAQGYYGYT
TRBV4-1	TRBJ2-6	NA	ASSQGGRGRSGANVLT
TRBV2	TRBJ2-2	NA	ASTPFVGTSTGELF
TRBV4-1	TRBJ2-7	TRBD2	ASSQEAGGLYEQY
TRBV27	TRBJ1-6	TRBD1	ASSFTGDSPLH